In its sample, the clone carrying this T cell receptor (beta chain) was seen many times. Its antigen is not identified. This entry belongs to a study of CD8 T cells in ankylosing spondylitis. By quantitative 5'-RACE with molecular barcodes, the TCR beta libraries were made. TCRdb re-called the 5' RACE reads with MiXCR, one entry per CDR3 protein. In the table there are 500,000 to 650,000 distinct CDR3 sequences, approximately 5.3% of which are singletons. The V end lost 3 bases, the J end lost 4 bases, and 7 bases lay between the germline ends. CDR3 length: 12 amino acids. CDR1 is SGHRS and CDR2 is YFSETQ in the germline V gene. Study results and caveats: Characteristic, it appeared, of ankylosing spondylitis blood was a TCR beta motif of about eight highly homologous variants. Those disease-linked clones were CD8+; they were also relatively rare in peripheral blood.

Sequencing was done on a sample of blood, either unsorted or a sorted T cell fraction (not recorded which). This receptor was obtained from a male donor with ankylosing spondylitis. The V and J genes are TRBV5-1 and TRBJ1-2; D gene unclear. The chain's CDR3 is CASSSEGYGYTF. CDR3 DNA: TGCGCCAGCAGCTCGGAGGGCTATGGCTACACCTTC.